This TCR beta chain was recorded in a study of CXCR3-negative and CXCR3-positive naive CD8 T cells. Across the study: A total of some 130 million TRB reads was generated, with about 1.5 +/- 0.3 million per library.

The CDR3 covers 17 residues. Naive CD8+ T cells displayed a CD45RO-CCR7+CD27+CD95- phenotype. The study made its TRB cDNA libraries by 5' RACE, adding UMI labels. TCRdb derives one entry per CDR3 protein from the 5' RACE reads, leaving out DNA. The sample includes around 95,000 distinct CDR3 sequences. As regards this clonotype: Its antigen is as yet unknown.

Study findings and constraints: Similarly elevated diversity marked both naive subsets, with memory CD8+ cells showing far lower diversity. Naive CXCR3-positive and CXCR3-negative cells shared TRBV-TRBJ usage; memory cells diverged. In CXCR3-positive naive cells, the TRB CDR3s were more hydrophobic than in CXCR3-negative naive cells.

This sequence originates from a human donor in good health. Some clones in this sample may be carry-over from other donors' samples. The chain recombines TRBV12-3 or TRBV12-4 with TRBJ2-5; TCRdb's D gene call, TRBD2, goes unchecked for lack of DNA. The sample was naive CXCR3+ CD8+ T cells from blood. Subset denoted: CD45RO-CCR7+CD27+CD95- naive CD8+ T cells expressing CXCR3 (TNR3+). The CDR3 is CASSLWLAGGEQETQYF.